The 9 T cell receptor beta chains reported below all come from one sample, sequenced in a study of patients and donors after allogeneic stem cell transplantation. TCRdb passed the RT-PCR reads through MiXCR, listing each CDR3 protein once. The sample has approximately 170,000 distinct CDR3 sequences, about 24% seen once. Sequences were obtained from blood, either unsorted or a sorted T cell fraction (not recorded which). These receptors all come from a human donor who was either an allogeneic HSCT recipient or a stem cell or donor lymphocyte infusion donor (not recorded which). It is not recorded whose cells these are; they may come from a transplant donor.

This chain links TRBV7-2 with TRBJ2-5; D ambiguous. The CDR3 extends over 12 amino acids. Germline V gives CDR1 SGHTA, CDR2 FQGNSA. The germline V and J ends were trimmed by 3 bases and 9 bases, with 11 bases remaining between them. In nucleotides, the CDR3 is TGTGCCAGCAGCTTTGAAGGGTTGGCCCAGTACTTC. Encoded protein: CASSFEGLAQYF.

The chain's CDR3 is CSAGPGNKNTEAFF. The CDR3 bases are TGCAGTGCTGGACCGGGGAATAAGAACACTGAAGCTTTCTTT. This sequence joins TRBV20-1 and TRBJ1-1; D call uncertain. Germline CDR1 is DFQATT and CDR2 is SNEGSKA (reference sequence). V was pared by 5 bases and J by 1 base, with 14 bases between. The CDR3 totals 14 residues.

This clonotype was counted at least ten times. The chain joins TRBV20-1 to TRBJ1-1; D is unresolved. CDR1 is DFQATT, CDR2 SNEGSKA, per germline (reference sequence). CDR3 size: 8 residues. With 5 bases removed from V and 13 bases from J, the gap between germline ends came to 8 bases. The DNA for the CDR3 is TGCAGTGCTGGCCGGGATTTCTTT. It yields the protein CSAGRDFF.

This clonotype was counted a few times. The rearrangement joins TRBV12-3 or TRBV12-4 to TRBJ2-1; D unresolved. V lost 4 bases and J 5 bases, leaving 12 bases between the germline ends. The CDR3 is 14 amino acids. The CDR3 DNA follows: TGTGCCAGCAGTTCTCCCTTCAGCAACAATGAGCAGTTCTTC. It specifies CASSSPFSNNEQFF.

On this clonotype itself: Compared with germline, one end of the junction differs, possibly owing to a read error. This rearrangement joins TRBV20-1 to TRBJ2-7; D uncertain. Germline V gives CDR1 DFQATT, CDR2 SNEGSKA (reference sequence). The CDR3 extends over 12 amino acids. CDR3 sequence (DNA): TGCAGTGCACGACGGCCCTCCGACGAGCAGTACTTC. This sequence encodes CSARRPSDEQYF.

This clonotype was found many times. The V call is TRBV5-6, the J call TRBJ1-2; the D is unclear. CDR1 and CDR2 from the germline V gene are SGHDT and YYEEEE. CDR3 length: 12 residues. V lost 0 bases and J lost 7, with 7 bases in between. The CDR3 here is CASSLAIFGYTF. CDR3 nucleotides: TGTGCCAGCAGCTTGGCCATTTTTGGCTACACCTTC. Using reference TRBV5-6 and TRBJ1-2 for the parts outside the CDR3, the full variable domain is DAGVTQSPTHLIKTRGQQVTLRCSPKSGHDTVSWYQQALGQGPQFIFQYYEEEERQRGNFPDRFSGHQFPNYSSELNVNALLLGDSALYLCASSLAIFGYTFGSGTRLTVV.

The chain links TRBV7-9 to TRBJ1-2; a weak D match, TRBD1 (6 bases). This CDR3 has 15 residues. Trimming took 4 bases from V and 5 from J, leaving 17 bases between them. Germline V gene sequence: CDR1 SEHNR, CDR2 FQNEAQ (reference sequence). This CDR3 is CASSSTETGPYGYTF. In DNA, the CDR3 is TGTGCCAGCAGCTCGACTGAGACAGGTCCGTATGGCTACACCTTC.

On this clonotype: Given a much more abundant clone one base away, this may be a read error. The rearrangement uses TRBV12-3 or TRBV12-4 and TRBJ1-1; tentatively, D is TRBD1 (5 bases). The CDR3 length is 13 residues. Trimming cost V 5 bases and J 7 bases, with 14 bases left between them. The CDR3 DNA sequence: TGTGCCAGCAGTCTCAGGGCGGGCAGTGAAGCTTTCTTT. Encoded protein: CASSLRAGSEAFF.

The chain recombines TRBV7-9 with TRBJ1-1, with D perhaps matching TRBD1 (5 bases). V lost 5 bases to trimming and J lost 2 bases, with 15 bases between them. CDR3 length: 15 amino acids. In germline, CDR1 is SEHNR, CDR2 FQNEAQ (reference sequence). This CDR3 is CASSPTGLLNTEAFF. DNA for the CDR3: TGTGCCAGCAGCCCTACGGGACTCCTAAACACTGAAGCTTTCTTT.